Reported below is one T cell receptor beta chain. This clonotype turned up a few times. The antigen it recognizes is unknown. No per-base quality is available; no much larger clone lies one base away. The data were obtained in a study of blood T cells in healthy people across ages (dated by TCRdb to the mid-2010s). Study-wide context: Template switching captured roughly one uniquely barcoded TCR beta cDNA molecule per two T cells in model experiments. Age-related changes in TCR beta repertoire diversity were measured in the study by deep sequencing normalized with unique cDNA molecular identifiers. The donors were divided into four age groups: young (average approximately 17 years), middle-aged (roughly 40), aged (around 67) and long-lived (about 80). To avoid experimental bias, donors of different ages were spread randomly across the sequencing lanes. Using the same blood draw, the study looked at two additional independent replicas of 1 million unique cDNA reads for two donors, one aged 18 to 30 and the other aged 80 or older. Broader findings and caveats from the paper: Because the CMV infection status of the donors was unknown, age-related changes in expanded clonotypes may potentially have been confounded. Observed TCR beta diversity correlated strongly with the percentage of naive T cells measured by flow cytometry. As age increased, observed TCR beta diversity per million T cells dropped in a roughly linear way, and a significant reduction was already evident by age about 40. Since profiling was done on bulk unsorted PBMCs, naive and antigen-experienced compartments could not be conclusively compared. Estimates of total diversity based on one million sequenced T cells were considered lower bounds and underestimates. Compared with the aged group, the long-lived group had more naive CD4+ T cells, fewer expanded clones and increased TCR diversity, suggesting age selection.

Library creation used 5' RACE. These reads were obtained on an Illumina HiSeq 2500. The second PCR ran for about 6 to 11 cycles and used a J-beta primer mix along with a sample-barcoded 5' primer. A unique molecular identifier was introduced onto each TCR beta cDNA molecule by a template-switch 5' adaptor carrying 12 random nucleotides. At least 2.5 million CDR3-containing paired-end reads were obtained from each sample. All of the RNA was converted into first-strand cDNA using the Mint cDNA synthesis kit, with a TRBC-specific oligonucleotide serving as the primer. All cDNA was treated with uracil-DNA glycosylase and then went through a first 18-cycle PCR with the universal primers M1SS and BC2_uni_R. Per the original workflow: Each sample was normalized by randomly selecting 1 million high-quality reads, each carrying a distinct molecular identifier. Reads sharing molecular identifiers were discarded rather than binned into consensus sequences. MiTCR, set to a Q25 quality threshold and the strictest error-elimination algorithm, was used for CDR3 identification, clonotype clustering and error correction. A nonparametric unseen species model using Euler transformation provided a lower-bound estimate of total TCR beta diversity. TCRdb reprocessing: public reads trimmed at Q25 with fastp, clones called with MiXCR, in-frame beta chains kept. Under each unique CDR3 protein, matching rows form one entry showing the most common genes and DNA. These V and J calls derive from TCRdb rather than the authors' analysis. The sample table shows about 800,000 distinct CDR3 sequences, and about 47% are seen once. Less than 20% of the sample rests with the top ten.

The donors were roughly 40 Caucasian individuals from Russia, aged 6 to 90 years, who were systemically healthy. Approximately 9 milliliters of peripheral blood were collected from each donor into EDTA-treated Vacutainer tubes. Ficoll-Paque density-gradient centrifugation was used to isolate PBMCs, with at least 6 million per sample. Trizol reagent was used to extract total RNA from the PBMCs, yielding at least 6 micrograms per sample. Naive CD45RAhigh/CD27high T cell percentages were measured by flow cytometry on a PBMC aliquot from every donor. Taken from the germline V gene, the CDR1 and CDR2 loops are SNHLY and FYNNEI. The CDR3 runs 13 amino acids, cysteine and phenylalanine included. Only CDR3 DNA remains: 39 bases, in frame from the first base. V is trimmed back by 6 bases and J by 4 bases, and the junction contains 5 bases that no gene match accounts for.

The rearrangement combines TRBV2 with TRBJ2-5, with 7 bases in between that match TRBD1. The sequencing sample was made of blood. The receptor's source is a man of 80 years or more in good health. The sequence in DNA is TGTGCCAGCAGAGCCCGGGACAGAGAGACCCAGTACTTC. Translated, it reads CASRARDRETQYF.